This TCR beta chain was obtained from a study of blood T cell repertoires in COVID-19. Study-wide context: Sites in the United States, Italy and Spain provided acute and convalescent COVID-19 samples.

This clone was counted only a few times. This CDR3 spans 15 amino acids. Trimming took 2 bases from V and 0 from J, leaving 10 bases between them. CDR1 is MNHEY and CDR2 is SVGEGT in the germline V gene. The assay was immunoSEQ multiplex PCR, and TCRdb's table has in-frame clones only and misses some. The sample lists 110,000 or so clones; approximately 80% were seen once. The chain carries TRBV6-2 or TRBV6-3 and TRBJ2-5; a possible D gene is TRBD2 (6 bases). This clonotype originated in a woman older than 75 with active or convalescent COVID-19. Material for sequencing was peripheral blood. The CDR3 region is CASSYGDFNQETQYF. CDR3 coding DNA: TGTGCCAGCAGTTACGGGGACTTCAACCAAGAGACCCAGTACTTC.